The clone carrying this T cell receptor beta chain is a singleton in its sample. Its specificity is not known. Sequencing was performed with immunoSEQ multiplex PCR; in TCRdb, only in-frame clones are kept and a portion is missing. The repertoire holds 45,000 to 65,000 clones, with around 73% as singletons. The sample originates from a study of PD-1 blockade in classical Hodgkin lymphoma. In the study overall: Patients were treated with nivolumab at 3 mg/kg, and this was given intravenously every 2 weeks.

General study points: Baseline TCR diversity was reportedly lower in newly diagnosed patients than healthy donors.

Brentuximab vedotin exposure varied among the patients, all of whom had relapsed after autologous stem cell transplantation. V trimming: 4 bases; J trimming: 5 bases; junction bases outside the gene matches: 5. Germline V gene sequence: CDR1 GTSNPN, CDR2 SVGIG (reference sequence). This CDR3 region has 14 residues. The source was peripheral blood mononuclear cells (PBMCs), collected before the second cycle of nivolumab. The clonotype was recovered from a human donor with classical Hodgkin lymphoma. The chain carries TRBV30 and TRBJ2-3; 11 positions match TRBD2. The CDR3 loop reads CAWTGLAGQDTQYF. The CDR3 region has the DNA TGTGCCTGGACTGGACTAGCGGGCCAAGATACGCAGTATTTT.